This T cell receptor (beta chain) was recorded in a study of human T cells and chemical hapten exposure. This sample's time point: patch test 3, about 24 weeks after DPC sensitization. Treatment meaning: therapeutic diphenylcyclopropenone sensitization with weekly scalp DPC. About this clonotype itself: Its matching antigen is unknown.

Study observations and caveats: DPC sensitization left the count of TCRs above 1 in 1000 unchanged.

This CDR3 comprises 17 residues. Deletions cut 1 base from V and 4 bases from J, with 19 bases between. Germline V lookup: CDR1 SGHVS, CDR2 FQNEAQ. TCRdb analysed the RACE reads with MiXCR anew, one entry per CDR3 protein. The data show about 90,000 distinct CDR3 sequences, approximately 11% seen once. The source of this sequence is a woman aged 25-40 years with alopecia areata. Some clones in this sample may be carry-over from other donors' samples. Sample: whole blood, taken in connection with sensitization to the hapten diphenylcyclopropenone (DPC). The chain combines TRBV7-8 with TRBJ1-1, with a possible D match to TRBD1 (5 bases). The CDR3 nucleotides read TGTGCCAGCAGCTTAGTTAGACGGGGCGCCATGAGCACTGAAGCTTTCTTT. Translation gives CASSLVRRGAMSTEAFF. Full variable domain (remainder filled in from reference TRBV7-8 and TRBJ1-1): GAGVSQSPRYKVAKRGQDVALRCDPISGHVSLFWYQQALGQGPEFLTYFQNEAQLDKSGLPSDRFFAERPEGSVSTLKIQRTQQEDSAVYLCASSLVRRGAMSTEAFFGQGTRLTVV.